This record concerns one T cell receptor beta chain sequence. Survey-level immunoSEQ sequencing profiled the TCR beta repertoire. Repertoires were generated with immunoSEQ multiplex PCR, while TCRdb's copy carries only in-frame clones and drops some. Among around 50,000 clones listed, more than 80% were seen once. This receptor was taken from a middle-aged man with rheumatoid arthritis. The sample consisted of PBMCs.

The CDR3: CASSLSETSGRRSSYNEQFF. CDR3 DNA: TGTGCCAGCAGTTTATCCGAGACTAGCGGGAGACGCAGTTCCTACAATGAGCAGTTCTTC. The V and J genes are TRBV27 and TRBJ2-1; TRBD2 aligns across 12 bases. This CDR3 has 20 amino acids. Losses at the gene ends were 0 bases for V and 1 base for J; bases not matched to a gene: 10. The germline V gene encodes CDR1 MNHEY and CDR2 SMNVEV (reference sequence).